The next 31 T cell receptor beta chains were all read from a single sample in a study of T-cell memory formation after mild COVID-19. TCRdb fed the 5' RACE reads into MiXCR, producing one record per CDR3 protein. The profile shows roughly 86,000 distinct CDR3 sequences, about 13% of them singletons. The sequenced sample consisted of PBMCs or a T cell subset sorted from them (not recorded which). The receptors originated from an adult woman who had mild COVID-19 (a few samples of this study predate the infection). Cell type and time point are not known.

Only a few counts were recorded for this clonotype. The chain joins TRBV5-1 to TRBJ2-2; a weak D match, TRBD1 (6 bases). Germline loops: CDR1 SGHRS, CDR2 YFSETQ. V dropped 6 bases and J dropped 2 bases, with 14 bases sitting between them. The CDR3 is 15 residues long. This CDR3 reads CASKSGTKNTGELFF. The DNA for the CDR3 is TGCGCCAGCAAATCCGGGACAAAAAACACCGGGGAGCTGTTTTTT.

This clonotype was observed a single time. V usage is TRBV20-1 and J usage is TRBJ2-1; 8 nucleotides match TRBD1. Trimming at V came to 7 bases and at J to 4 bases, leaving 12 bases not matched to a gene. CDR1 and CDR2 (germline): DFQATT, SNEGSKA (reference sequence). This CDR3 is built from 15 residues. For the CDR3, the DNA is TGCAGTGTCCCCGACTACAGGGGGTTGTACAATGAGCAGTTCTTC. Translating gives CSVPDYRGLYNEQFF.

This clonotype appeared a few times. The chain uses TRBV5-1 and TRBJ2-7; 14 nucleotides match TRBD2. V shed 4 bases, J shed 3 bases, and the junction held 9 bases outside the gene matches. The V gene's germline CDR1 is SGHRS and CDR2 YFSETQ. This CDR3 is built from 17 residues. CDR3 bases: TGCGCCAGCAGCGGAGGCCCCGGGACTAGCGGGAGCTACGAGCAGTACTTC. Its translation is CASSGGPGTSGSYEQYF. The variable domain in full, with the rest retrieved from reference TRBV5-1 and TRBJ2-7, is KAGVTQTPRYLIKTRGQQVTLSCSPISGHRSVSWYQQTPGQGLQFLFEYFSETQRNKGNFPGRFSGRQFSNSRSEMNVSTLELGDSALYLCASSGGPGTSGSYEQYFGPGTRLTVT.

The chain links TRBV20-1 to TRBJ2-7; 11 bases agree with TRBD2. The CDR3 is 19 amino acids. The germline V gene encodes CDR1 DFQATT and CDR2 SNEGSKA (reference sequence). Trimming removed 5 bases from V and 2 bases from J; junction bases left unmatched: 20. The CDR3 region is CSAVDPGTSGGGAAYEQYF. CDR3 sequence (DNA): TGCAGTGCTGTAGATCCCGGGACTAGCGGAGGGGGCGCGGCCTACGAGCAGTACTTC.

V usage is TRBV12-3 or TRBV12-4 and J usage is TRBJ2-1; perhaps D is TRBD1 or TRBD2 (6 bases each). This CDR3 spans 15 amino acids. V shed 6 bases and J shed 3 bases, with 15 bases lying between them. The DNA for the CDR3 is TGTGCCAGCAGCCCGGGGGCGGGCAACTACAATGAGCAGTTCTTC. The encoded protein is CASSPGAGNYNEQFF.

This clonotype was seen only a few times. J is TRBJ2-3 and V is TRBV4-2; TRBD2 might be the D (7 bases). Trimming stripped 3 bases from V and 4 bases from J, with 17 bases between. CDR3 length equals 16 residues. Germline values: CDR1 LGHNA, CDR2 YNFKEQ. The CDR3 coding sequence is TGTGCCAGCAGCCAGAGAGGGAGGGGGGTTTCAGATACGCAGTATTTT. Its protein product is CASSQRGRGVSDTQYF.

The chain employs TRBV9 and TRBJ1-1; TRBD1 matches at 7 bases. CDR1 is SGDLS, CDR2 YYNGEE, per germline. There are 18 residues in the CDR3. With V trimmed by 3 bases and J by 7 bases, 21 bases remained unmatched. CDR3 in DNA: TGTGCCAGCAGCGGGCCCAATCCGGGAGTCCCGGGACAGAATGAAGCTTTCTTT. This translates into CASSGPNPGVPGQNEAFF.

The chain uses TRBV30 and TRBJ1-2; D is unclear. Germline V gives CDR1 GTSNPN, CDR2 SVGIG (reference sequence). The V end was cut by 0 bases, the J end by 0 bases, with 11 bases between. The CDR3 totals 15 residues. The CDR3 nucleotides are TGTGCCTGGAGTGTAGGCAGAGGTACTAACTATGGCTACACCTTC. The encoded protein is CAWSVGRGTNYGYTF.

V usage is TRBV28 and J usage is TRBJ2-1; TRBD2 agrees at 7 bases. CDR1 and CDR2 (germline): MDHEN, SYDVKM. V lost 5 bases to trimming and J lost 10 bases; unmatched junction nucleotides: 8. The CDR3 runs 13 residues. The CDR3 DNA sequence: TGTGCCAGCAGTCCGACGCAGGGAGGGGAGCAGTTCTTC. It is translated as CASSPTQGGEQFF.

V is TRBV6-2 or TRBV6-3 and J is TRBJ2-7, with D perhaps TRBD1 or TRBD2 (5 bases each). The V gene's germline CDR1 is MNHEY and CDR2 SVGEGT. V shed 4 bases and J shed 4 bases, with 17 bases lying between them. The CDR3 spans 15 residues. The CDR3 spells CASSSTDRGPYEQYF. Here the CDR3 DNA reads TGTGCCAGCAGTTCCACAGATAGGGGACCTTACGAGCAGTACTTC.

This clonotype showed up many times. The CDR3 sequence is CASSFALGPAYEQYF. The CDR3 DNA follows: TGTGCCAGCAGTTTCGCTCTGGGCCCGGCCTACGAGCAGTACTTC. The genes are TRBV12-3 or TRBV12-4 and TRBJ2-7; D unclear. The CDR3 runs to 15 residues. Trimming took off 3 bases at V and 2 bases at J, with 14 bases between the two ends.

Remarks on this clonotype: Possible read error: a much larger clone is one base away. CDR3 bases: TGTGCCAGCAGCTCGGAAGCTGTACGGGGCACAGATACGCGGTATTTT. It specifies CASSSEAVRGTDTRYF. The rearrangement links TRBV7-9 to TRBJ2-3, with D perhaps matching TRBD1 or TRBD2 (5 bases each). Germline lookup yields CDR1 SEHNR and CDR2 FQNEAQ (reference sequence). The CDR3 has 16 amino acids.

This clonotype was recorded a few times. The V call is TRBV29-1, the J call TRBJ2-1; 7 bases are a match to TRBD1. The CDR3 consists of 14 residues. V lost 6 bases and J lost 9; bases outside the gene matches: 14. Germline V gene data show CDR1 as SQVTM and CDR2 as ANQGSEA. CDR3 nucleotide sequence: TGCAGCGTGGCCGGGACAGTCAGCCGTGGTGAGCAGTTCTTC. This gives the protein CSVAGTVSRGEQFF.

This clonotype has a count of ten or more. The rearrangement uses TRBV5-1 and TRBJ2-1; TRBD2 matches 13 bases. After removal of 4 bases from V and 3 bases from J, the junction contained 7 bases not matched to a gene. The CDR3 is 17 amino acids. The germline gives CDR1 SGHRS, CDR2 YFSETQ. The CDR3 bases are TGCGCCAGCAGCCCAGGGACTAGCGGGATCGGCTACAATGAGCAGTTCTTC. It specifies CASSPGTSGIGYNEQFF.

The chain carries TRBV9 and TRBJ2-7, with D tentatively TRBD1 (5 bases). V was trimmed by 4 bases and J by 6 bases, leaving 20 bases between them. Germline CDR1 reads SGDLS; CDR2 reads YYNGEE. CDR3 size: 15 residues. Here the CDR3 reads CASSPTSGKWGEQYF. CDR3 in DNA: TGTGCCAGCAGCCCTACATCAGGGAAGTGGGGCGAGCAGTACTTC.

This chain links TRBV6-6 with TRBJ2-3, with D possibly matching TRBD2 (7 bases). CDR1 is MNHNY and CDR2 is SVGAGI in the germline V gene (reference sequence). This CDR3 region has 17 residues. V was trimmed by 0 bases and J by 2 bases, leaving 15 bases between them. The chain's CDR3 is CASSYSTAGATTDTQYF. The CDR3 DNA reads as TGTGCCAGCAGTTACTCGACGGCGGGGGCCACCACAGATACGCAGTATTTT.

This clonotype was picked up a small number of times. The chain joins TRBV30 to TRBJ1-2, with TRBD1 identical over 8 bases. The junction had 8 bases not matched to a gene; V was cut back by 7 bases and J by 4 bases. Germline V gene sequence: CDR1 GTSNPN, CDR2 SVGIG (reference sequence). The CDR3 consists of 13 residues. In DNA, the CDR3 is TGTGCCTACAAACAGGGGGGCCTCTATGGCTACACCTTC. Translated, it gives CAYKQGGLYGYTF.

This clonotype was seen a handful of times. The V gene is TRBV5-1, the J gene TRBJ2-1; possible D gene TRBD1, 6 bases. Germline V gene data show CDR1 as SGHRS and CDR2 as YFSETQ. The V end was cut by 5 bases, the J end by 6 bases, with 18 bases between. The CDR3 sequence is 15 residues long. The DNA for the CDR3 is TGCGCCAGCAGTTACCGGGACATTGCAACCAATGAGCAGTTCTTC. Translating gives CASSYRDIATNEQFF.

The chain employs TRBV25-1 and TRBJ1-4; 7 bases agree with TRBD1. CDR3 length: 14 residues. V gave up 5 bases and J gave up 8 bases; unmatched junction bases: 8. Germline V gene data show CDR1 as MGHDK and CDR2 as SYGVNS. CDR3 sequence (DNA): TGTGCCAGCAGTCCGACAGGGAACAGGGAAAAACTGTTTTTT. This codes for CASSPTGNREKLFF.

V usage is TRBV11-3 and J usage is TRBJ2-1, with D unclear. Germline CDR1 is SGHNT and CDR2 is YENEEA. CDR3 size: 16 residues. Trimming stripped 5 bases from V and 2 bases from J, with 16 bases between. CDR3 amino acids: CASSQGPRPPYNEQFF. CDR3 coding DNA: TGTGCCAGCAGCCAAGGCCCCCGACCTCCCTACAATGAGCAGTTCTTC. Drawing the rest from reference TRBV11-3 and TRBJ2-1, the complete variable domain is EAGVVQSPRYKIIEKKQPVAFWCNPISGHNTLYWYLQNLGQGPELLIRYENEEAVDDSQLPKDRFSAERLKGVDSTLKIQPAELGDSAVYLCASSQGPRPPYNEQFFGPGTRLTVL.

The V gene is TRBV27, the J gene TRBJ2-7, with D perhaps matching TRBD1 (5 bases). CDR1 is MNHEY and CDR2 is SMNVEV in the germline V gene (reference sequence). The CDR3 sequence is 15 residues long. Trimming took 5 bases from V and 2 from J, leaving 16 bases between them. CDR3 DNA: TGTGCCAGCAGTCCCCAGGGCTCGTCGGCCTACGAGCAGTACTTC. Translated, it gives CASSPQGSSAYEQYF.

Only a few counts were recorded for this clonotype. V usage is TRBV24-1 and J usage is TRBJ2-3, with D perhaps TRBD1 (6 bases). Deletions cut 10 bases from V and 0 bases from J, with 13 bases between. Germline V gene data show CDR1 as KGHDR and CDR2 as SFDVKD. CDR3 length equals 14 residues. In DNA form, the CDR3 reads TGTGCCACTGGCCTCACAGGGAGCACAGATACGCAGTATTTT. Protein: CATGLTGSTDTQYF.

This sequence joins TRBV4-1 and TRBJ1-1; 10 bases fit TRBD1. This CDR3 has 13 amino acids. V lost 4 bases, J lost 7 bases, and 3 bases stayed unmatched. Looked up from germline, CDR1 is MGHRA and CDR2 is YSYEKL. For the CDR3, the DNA is TGCGCCAGCAGCCCTGGACAGGGGGGTGAAGCTTTCTTT. Protein product: CASSPGQGGEAFF.

This sequence joins TRBV29-1 and TRBJ2-2; TRBD1 matches 8 bases. The J segment lost 0 bases and the V segment lost 5 bases, leaving 2 bases of the junction unmatched. CDR3 length: 14 residues. Germline V CDR1 and CDR2: SQVTM, ANQGSEA. CDR3 bases: TGCAGCGTTCCGGGACAGGCGAACACCGGGGAGCTGTTTTTT. This gives the protein CSVPGQANTGELFF.

The chain carries TRBV15 and TRBJ2-7; D may correspond to TRBD1 or TRBD2 (6 bases each). This CDR3 has 16 amino acids. Germline CDR1 and CDR2: LNHNV and YYDKDF (reference sequence). V was cut by 1 base and J by 0 bases, with 13 bases left in between. CDR3 residues: CATSRGLGGGSYEQYF. In nucleotides, the CDR3 is TGTGCCACCAGCAGAGGCTTAGGGGGAGGCTCCTACGAGCAGTACTTC.

This clonotype was detected many times. This sequence joins TRBV24-1 and TRBJ1-5; no definite D call. Trimming removed 1 base from V and 3 bases from J, with 6 bases in between. Per the germline V gene, CDR1 is KGHDR and CDR2 is SFDVKD. This CDR3 is built from 14 residues. CDR3 sequence: CATSDLSINQPQHF. As DNA, the CDR3 is TGTGCCACCAGTGATTTATCCATCAATCAGCCCCAGCATTTT.

This clonotype has more than one count but fewer than ten. The CDR3 bases are TGCAGCGTTATACTAGCGGGAGGGCCTGTGGACGAGCAGTACTTC. Translated, it gives CSVILAGGPVDEQYF. The chain is built from TRBV29-1 and TRBJ2-7; 13 bases match TRBD2. Germline loops: CDR1 SQVTM, CDR2 ANQGSEA. This CDR3 contains 15 residues. Trimming removed 5 bases from V and 5 bases from J; junction bases left unmatched: 9.

This clonotype showed up just a few times. The chain is built from TRBV12-3 or TRBV12-4 and TRBJ2-1; 9 bases line up with TRBD1. V was pared by 1 base and J by 7 bases, with 8 bases of the junction left unmatched. This CDR3 is built from 16 residues. The CDR3 DNA follows: TGTGCCAGCAGTTTAGGGGGACAGGGTTTGGGAAATGAGCAGTTCTTC. This sequence encodes CASSLGGQGLGNEQFF.

This clonotype was counted a few times. This rearrangement joins TRBV6-1 to TRBJ2-7, with TRBD1 identical over 7 bases. The CDR3 has 13 amino acids. The germline CDR1 and CDR2 sequences are MNHNS and SASEGT. V lost 4 bases, J lost 0 bases, and 0 bases stayed unmatched. CDR3 DNA: TGTGCCAGCAGTGGGGACAGCTCCTACGAGCAGTACTTC. It encodes CASSGDSSYEQYF.

The sample holds a few counts of this clonotype. V usage is TRBV20-1 and J usage is TRBJ2-1, with D perhaps TRBD1 (6 bases). The germline V gene encodes CDR1 DFQATT and CDR2 SNEGSKA (reference sequence). This CDR3 has 19 residues. Trimming pared 0 bases from V and 4 bases from J, leaving 25 bases between. The CDR3 protein is CSARDRDKGAISPYNEQFF. As DNA, the CDR3 is TGCAGTGCTAGAGATCGGGACAAAGGGGCCATCTCCCCATACAATGAGCAGTTCTTC.

This clonotype occurred a few times. The V gene is TRBV5-5, the J gene TRBJ2-7; D not certain. Germline loops: CDR1 SGHKS, CDR2 YYEKEE (reference sequence). This CDR3 has 14 amino acids. V shed 4 bases and J shed 0 bases, with 11 bases lying between them. CDR3 protein: CASSPIESSYEQYF. In DNA form, the CDR3 reads TGTGCCAGCAGCCCGATAGAAAGCTCCTACGAGCAGTACTTC.